This T cell receptor (beta chain) was found in a study of a mutant IDH1 vaccine in newly diagnosed glioma. Time point noted: week 23, last vaccination. Vaccination comprised doses that each held 300 ug of mutant IDH1 20-mer peptide, plus topical imiquimod. The CDR3 extends over 15 amino acids. V lost 4 bases, J lost 1 base, and 11 bases lay in between. Germline V gene data show CDR1 as LNHDA and CDR2 as SQIVND (reference sequence). Measured with immunoSEQ multiplex PCR; TCRdb has only the in-frame clones, and not every one. The sample comprises about 41,000 clones, 60% to 85% of which are singletons, and about 6.3% rests with the top ten. In regard to this clone: What it binds is not known.

This material consisted of PBMCs, taken from a glioma patient whose treatment included an IDH1 peptide vaccine. The clonotype was recovered from a woman aged 40 to 55 with glioma. Some clones in this sample may be carry-over from other donors' samples. The chain has TRBV19 and TRBJ2-1; D remains unclear. The CDR3 sequence is CASSRAKNSYNEQFF. The CDR3, as DNA: TGTGCCAGTAGTAGGGCGAAGAATTCCTACAATGAGCAGTTCTTC.